This T cell receptor beta chain emerged from a study of HIV-infected patients and healthy controls. General study points: Two to three months of therapy was arguably too brief to observe immune reconstitution in treated samples.

Antiretroviral therapy had run roughly three months, about 14 weeks, before follow-up blood collection. Whole blood was used without fractionation, so all unsorted peripheral T cells were included. The RNA source was an approximately 2.4 ml peripheral blood draw. This clonotype is medium-sized within its sample. Its antigen is not identified. About 550 ng RNA was reverse transcribed with alpha and beta constant-region primers. Using multiplexing indices, alpha and beta chain libraries were generated apart by chain-specific third strand synthesis. A single primer pair per chain amplified all rearrangements, with per-molecule barcodes. Two random hexamers, added before amplification and joined, formed each molecule's 12-nucleotide barcode. TCRdb re-called the 5' RACE reads with MiXCR, one entry per CDR3 protein. The sample consists of about 6,600 distinct CDR3 sequences, around 8.6% of them appearing once.

The material was blood, obtained during antiretroviral therapy. The TCR sequence derives from an adult with HIV infection.

The CDR3 protein is CASTFGQGASLDTQYF. The CDR3 DNA reads TGTGCCAGCACCTTTGGGCAGGGGGCTTCTTTGGATACGCAGTATTTT. J is TRBJ2-3 and V is TRBV5-6, with 8 nucleotides matching TRBD1. The CDR3 is 16 residues long. Germline values: CDR1 SGHDT, CDR2 YYEEEE. The V and J ends lost 6 bases and 6 bases, in that order; junction bases with no gene match: 15.